A selection of T cell receptor beta chains follows, all from one sample in a study of T cell responses to AZD1222 COVID-19 vaccine. The protocol was immunoSEQ multiplex PCR, while the TCRdb copy is restricted to in-frame clones and leaves out a portion. The data show approximately 100,000 clones, with 85% to 90% seen just once and 15% to 20% held by the top ten. This specimen was peripheral blood, taken on day 0 of AZD1222 vaccination. These TCRs come from an adult in good health. The CDR3 runs from the conserved cysteine through the conserved F or W. Fields, in order: V gene, D gene, CDR3 length, J gene, clone size, CDR3 protein, CDR3 DNA. A D gene is named only where the DNA matches it firmly. A clone size is listed for some rows: how often the clone was seen (once, few, many), or a class if it is expanded.

v_call: TRBV18; d_call: TRBD2; cdr3_length: 16; j_call: TRBJ2-7; clone_size: NA; cdr3_aa: CASSSLPSGSTHEQYF; cdr3_nt: TGTGCCAGCTCGTCCCTCCCTAGCGGGAGTACCCACGAGCAGTACTTC
v_call: TRBV18; d_call: NA; cdr3_length: 15; j_call: TRBJ2-2; clone_size: NA; cdr3_aa: CASSARGVNTGELFF; cdr3_nt: TGTGCCAGCTCTGCTCGAGGAGTAAACACCGGGGAGCTGTTTTTT
v_call: TRBV7-8; d_call: TRBD2; cdr3_length: 18; j_call: TRBJ2-2; clone_size: NA; cdr3_aa: CASSSRPQLAGRTGELFF; cdr3_nt: TGTGCCAGCAGCAGTAGGCCCCAACTAGCGGGAAGAACCGGGGAGCTGTTTTTT
v_call: TRBV5-4; d_call: TRBD1; cdr3_length: 13; j_call: TRBJ1-1; clone_size: NA; cdr3_aa: CASSGGQGTEAFF; cdr3_nt: TGTGCCAGCAGCGGTGGACAGGGGACTGAAGCTTTCTTT
v_call: TRBV18; d_call: TRBD1; cdr3_length: 15; j_call: TRBJ1-2; clone_size: NA; cdr3_aa: CASSPNRGGAFGYTF; cdr3_nt: TGTGCCAGCTCACCGAACAGGGGAGGCGCTTTTGGCTACACCTTC
v_call: TRBV28; d_call: NA; cdr3_length: 13; j_call: TRBJ2-7; clone_size: NA; cdr3_aa: CASSPTGSYEQYF; cdr3_nt: TGTGCCAGCAGTCCAACGGGGTCCTACGAGCAGTACTTC
v_call: TRBV19; d_call: NA; cdr3_length: 13; j_call: TRBJ1-2; clone_size: once; cdr3_aa: CASSPQGEYGYTF; cdr3_nt: TGTGCCAGTAGTCCCCAGGGCGAATATGGCTACACCTTC
v_call: TRBV19; d_call: NA; cdr3_length: 15; j_call: TRBJ1-1; clone_size: NA; cdr3_aa: CASSFHRSLNTEAFF; cdr3_nt: TGTGCCAGTAGTTTCCACCGCTCGTTGAACACTGAAGCTTTCTTT
v_call: TRBV14; d_call: TRBD1; cdr3_length: 14; j_call: TRBJ1-2; clone_size: NA; cdr3_aa: CASRPTGGNYGYTF; cdr3_nt: TGTGCCAGCAGACCGACAGGGGGTAACTATGGCTACACCTTC
v_call: TRBV6-5; d_call: TRBD1; cdr3_length: 14; j_call: TRBJ1-4; clone_size: NA; cdr3_aa: CASRKGTANEKLFF; cdr3_nt: TGTGCCAGCAGAAAGGGGACAGCAAACGAAAAACTGTTTTTT
v_call: TRBV25-1; d_call: NA; cdr3_length: 12; j_call: TRBJ2-1; clone_size: once; cdr3_aa: CASSAFGNEQFF; cdr3_nt: TGTGCCAGCAGTGCTTTTGGCAATGAGCAGTTCTTC